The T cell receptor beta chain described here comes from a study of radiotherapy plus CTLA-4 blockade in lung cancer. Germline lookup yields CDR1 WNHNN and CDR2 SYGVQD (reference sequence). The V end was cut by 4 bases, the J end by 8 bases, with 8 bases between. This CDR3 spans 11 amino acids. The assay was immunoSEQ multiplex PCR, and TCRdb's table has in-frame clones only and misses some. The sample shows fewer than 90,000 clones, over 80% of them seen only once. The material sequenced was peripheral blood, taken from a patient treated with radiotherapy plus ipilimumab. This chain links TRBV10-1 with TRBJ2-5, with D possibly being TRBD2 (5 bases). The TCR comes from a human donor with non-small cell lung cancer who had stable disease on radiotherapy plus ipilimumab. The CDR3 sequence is CASSGEGTQYF. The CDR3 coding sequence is TGCGCCAGCAGTGGTGAGGGAACCCAGTACTTC.